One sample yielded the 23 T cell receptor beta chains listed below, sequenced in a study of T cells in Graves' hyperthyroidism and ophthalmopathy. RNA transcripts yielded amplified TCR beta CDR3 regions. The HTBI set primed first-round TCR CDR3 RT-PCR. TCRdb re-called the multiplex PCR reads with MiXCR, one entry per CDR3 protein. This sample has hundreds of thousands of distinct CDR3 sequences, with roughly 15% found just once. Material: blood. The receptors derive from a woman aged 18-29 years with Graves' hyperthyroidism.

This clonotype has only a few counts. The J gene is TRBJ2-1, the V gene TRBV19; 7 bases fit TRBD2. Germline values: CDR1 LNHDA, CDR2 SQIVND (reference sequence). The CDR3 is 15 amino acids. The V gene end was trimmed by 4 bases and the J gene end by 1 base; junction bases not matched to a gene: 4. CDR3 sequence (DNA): TGTGCCAGTAGTACTAGCGGAAAGTCCTACAATGAGCAGTTCTTC. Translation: CASSTSGKSYNEQFF. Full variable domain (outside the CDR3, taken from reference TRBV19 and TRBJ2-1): DGGITQSPKYLFRKEGQNVTLSCEQNLNHDAMYWYRQDPGQGLRLIYYSQIVNDFQKGDIAEGYSVSREKKESFPLTVTSAQKNPTAFYLCASSTSGKSYNEQFFGPGTRLTVL.

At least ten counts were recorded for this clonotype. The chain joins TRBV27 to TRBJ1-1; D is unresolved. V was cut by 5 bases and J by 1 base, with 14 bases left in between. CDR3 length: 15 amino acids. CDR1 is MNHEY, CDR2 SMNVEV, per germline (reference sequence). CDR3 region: CASSLAPRRNTEAFF. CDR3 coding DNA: TGTGCCAGCAGTCTTGCGCCCCGCAGGAACACTGAAGCTTTCTTT.

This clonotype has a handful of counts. The CDR3 protein is CASSPPPWTVNTGELFF. In DNA form, the CDR3 reads TGTGCCAGCAGCCCCCCCCCGTGGACAGTGAACACCGGGGAGCTGTTTTTT. V is TRBV7-9 and J is TRBJ2-2; D is possibly TRBD1 (6 bases). CDR3 length: 17 amino acids. CDR1 and CDR2 (germline): SEHNR, FQNEAQ (reference sequence). V was cut by 5 bases and J by 1 base, with 17 bases left in between.

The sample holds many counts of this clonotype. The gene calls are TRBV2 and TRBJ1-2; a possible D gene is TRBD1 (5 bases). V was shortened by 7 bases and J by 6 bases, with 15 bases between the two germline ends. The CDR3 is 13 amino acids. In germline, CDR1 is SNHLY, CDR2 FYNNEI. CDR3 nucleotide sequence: TGTGCCAGCACTGGACACGCGTTGGATGGCTACACCTTC. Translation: CASTGHALDGYTF.

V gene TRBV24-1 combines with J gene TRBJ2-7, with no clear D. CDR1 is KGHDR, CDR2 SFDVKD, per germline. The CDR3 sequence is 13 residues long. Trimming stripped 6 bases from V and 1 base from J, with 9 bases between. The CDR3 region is CATSTGWSYEQYF. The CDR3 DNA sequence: TGTGCCACCAGTACCGGTTGGTCCTACGAGCAGTACTTC.

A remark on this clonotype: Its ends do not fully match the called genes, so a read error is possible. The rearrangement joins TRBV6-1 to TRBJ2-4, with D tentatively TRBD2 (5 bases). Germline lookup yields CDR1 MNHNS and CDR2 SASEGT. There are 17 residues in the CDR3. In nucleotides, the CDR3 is TGCGCCAGCAGTACCGGGAAGACTCCTAAAGGCAAAAACATTCAGTACTTC. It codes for CASSTGKTPKGKNIQYF.

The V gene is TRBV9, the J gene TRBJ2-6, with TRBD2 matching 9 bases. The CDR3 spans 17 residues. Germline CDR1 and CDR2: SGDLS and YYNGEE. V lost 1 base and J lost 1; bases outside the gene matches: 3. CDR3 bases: TGTGCCAGCAGCGTACCACTAGCGGGTTCTGGGGCCAACGTCCTGACTTTC. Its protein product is CASSVPLAGSGANVLTF.

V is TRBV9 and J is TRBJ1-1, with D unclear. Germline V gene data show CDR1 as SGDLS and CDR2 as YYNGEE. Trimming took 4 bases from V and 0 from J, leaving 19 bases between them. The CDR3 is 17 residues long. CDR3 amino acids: CASSPPRDLDLNTEAFF. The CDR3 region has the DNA TGTGCCAGCAGCCCCCCGCGGGATTTAGACTTGAACACTGAAGCTTTCTTT.

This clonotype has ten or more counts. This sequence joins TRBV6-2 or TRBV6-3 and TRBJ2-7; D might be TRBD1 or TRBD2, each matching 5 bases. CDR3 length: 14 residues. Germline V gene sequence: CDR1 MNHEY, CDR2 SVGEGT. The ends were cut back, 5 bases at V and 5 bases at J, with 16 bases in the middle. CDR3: CASSNPPGRDEQYF. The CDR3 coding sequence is TGTGCCAGCAGTAACCCCCCGGGACGGGACGAGCAGTACTTC.

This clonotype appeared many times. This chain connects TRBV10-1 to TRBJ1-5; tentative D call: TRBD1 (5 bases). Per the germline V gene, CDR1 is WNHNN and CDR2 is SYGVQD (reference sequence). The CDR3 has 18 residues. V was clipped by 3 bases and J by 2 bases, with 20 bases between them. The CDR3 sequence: CASSDREGSCLRNQPQHF. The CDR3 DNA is TGCGCCAGCAGTGACAGGGAGGGATCTTGCTTGCGCAATCAGCCCCAGCATTTT.

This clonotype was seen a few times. The CDR3 region has the DNA TGTGCCAGCAGCCACAGGGGGCCCACTGAAGCTTTCTTT. This gives the protein CASSHRGPTEAFF. The rearrangement uses TRBV7-8 and TRBJ1-1; 9 nucleotides line up with TRBD1. CDR1 is SGHVS, CDR2 FQNEAQ, per germline. V dropped 5 bases and J dropped 4; count of bases not matched to a gene: 2. The length of the CDR3 is 13 residues.

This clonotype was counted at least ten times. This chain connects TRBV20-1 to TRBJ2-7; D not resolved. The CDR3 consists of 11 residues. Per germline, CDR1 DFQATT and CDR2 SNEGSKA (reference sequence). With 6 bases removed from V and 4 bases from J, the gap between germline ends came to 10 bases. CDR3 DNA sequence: TGCAGTGCCCTCCTCGGGTACGAGCAGTACTTC. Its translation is CSALLGYEQYF.

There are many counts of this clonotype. The CDR3 nucleotides are TGTGCCAGCAGCCCCTTTCGGCAAGAGACCCAGTACTTC. This translates into CASSPFRQETQYF. The chain recombines TRBV7-2 with TRBJ2-5; D is ambiguous. This CDR3 region has 13 residues. From germline, CDR1 is SGHTA and CDR2 FQGNSA. The germline V and J ends were trimmed by 5 bases and 2 bases, with 9 bases remaining between them.

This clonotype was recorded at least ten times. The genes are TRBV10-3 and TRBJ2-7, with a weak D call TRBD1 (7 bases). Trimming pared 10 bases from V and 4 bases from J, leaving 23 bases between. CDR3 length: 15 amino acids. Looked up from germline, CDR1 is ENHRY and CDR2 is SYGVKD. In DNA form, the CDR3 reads TGTGCCACGGCAGAGGAGGGGGCGGCGCTGTACGAGCAGTACTTC. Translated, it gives CATAEEGAALYEQYF.

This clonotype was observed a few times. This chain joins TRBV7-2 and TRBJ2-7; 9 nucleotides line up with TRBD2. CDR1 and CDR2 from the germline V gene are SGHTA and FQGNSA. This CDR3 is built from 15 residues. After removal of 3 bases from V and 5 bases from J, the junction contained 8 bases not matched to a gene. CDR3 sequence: CASSFQGSGSHEQYF. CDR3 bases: TGTGCCAGCAGCTTCCAGGGTAGCGGGAGCCACGAGCAGTACTTC.

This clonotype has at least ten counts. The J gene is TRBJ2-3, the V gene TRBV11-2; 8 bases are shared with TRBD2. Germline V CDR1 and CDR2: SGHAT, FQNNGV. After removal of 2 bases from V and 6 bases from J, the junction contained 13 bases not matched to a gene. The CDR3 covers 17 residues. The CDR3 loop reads CASSLRGPGGLIDTQYF. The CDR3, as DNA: TGTGCCAGCAGCTTACGGGGCCCGGGAGGGCTTATCGATACGCAGTATTTT.

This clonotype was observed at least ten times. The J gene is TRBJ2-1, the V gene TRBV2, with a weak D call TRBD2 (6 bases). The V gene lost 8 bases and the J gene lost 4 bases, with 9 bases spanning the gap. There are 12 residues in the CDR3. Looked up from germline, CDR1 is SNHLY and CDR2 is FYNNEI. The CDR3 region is CASEEGYNEQFF. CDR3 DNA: TGTGCCAGCGAGGAGGGTTACAATGAGCAGTTCTTC.

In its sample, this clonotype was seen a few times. CDR3 nucleotide sequence: TGTGCCAGCAGCTCTTGGATCGGGCACGGTGAGCAGTTCTTC. This codes for CASSSWIGHGEQFF. The chain combines TRBV7-9 with TRBJ2-1, with unresolved D. The CDR3 spans 14 residues. Germline lookup yields CDR1 SEHNR and CDR2 FQNEAQ (reference sequence). Trimming cost V 4 bases and J 9 bases, with 16 bases left between them.

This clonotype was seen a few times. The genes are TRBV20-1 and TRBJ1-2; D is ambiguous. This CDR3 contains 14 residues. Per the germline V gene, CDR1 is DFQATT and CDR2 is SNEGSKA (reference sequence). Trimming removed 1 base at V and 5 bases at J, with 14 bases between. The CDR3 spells CSARVPTALYGYTF. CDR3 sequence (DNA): TGCAGTGCTAGAGTCCCCACCGCTCTATATGGCTACACCTTC.

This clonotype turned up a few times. CDR3 sequence: CASSQAGYEQFF. For the CDR3, the DNA is TGTGCCAGCAGCCAAGCTGGGTATGAGCAGTTCTTC. The J gene is TRBJ2-1, the V gene TRBV4-2; D unresolved. The V gene lost 1 base and the J gene lost 8 bases, with 6 bases spanning the gap. This CDR3 is 12 amino acids long. The germline CDR1 and CDR2 sequences are LGHNA and YNFKEQ.

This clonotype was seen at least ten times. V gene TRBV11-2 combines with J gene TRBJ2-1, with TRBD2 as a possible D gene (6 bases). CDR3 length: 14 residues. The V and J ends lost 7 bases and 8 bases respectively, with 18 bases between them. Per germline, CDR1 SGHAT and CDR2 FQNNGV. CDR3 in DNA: TGTGCCAGCACCTCTAGCGCACCAGGGTATGAGCAGTTCTTC. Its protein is CASTSSAPGYEQFF.

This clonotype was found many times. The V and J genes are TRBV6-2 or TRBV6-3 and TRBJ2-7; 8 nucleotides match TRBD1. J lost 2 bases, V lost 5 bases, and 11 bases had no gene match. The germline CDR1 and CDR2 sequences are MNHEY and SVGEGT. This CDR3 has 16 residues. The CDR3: CASSDNGQGGTYEQYF. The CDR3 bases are TGTGCCAGCAGTGATAACGGACAGGGCGGGACCTACGAGCAGTACTTC.

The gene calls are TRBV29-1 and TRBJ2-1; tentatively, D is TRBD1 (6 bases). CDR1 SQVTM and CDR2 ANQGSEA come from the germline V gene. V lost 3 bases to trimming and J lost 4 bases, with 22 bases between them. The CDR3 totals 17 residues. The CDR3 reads CSVEGEQGWGRYNEQFF. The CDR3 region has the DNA TGCAGCGTTGAGGGCGAGCAGGGTTGGGGGCGGTACAATGAGCAGTTCTTC.